These 6 T cell receptor beta chains came from one sample sequenced in a study of OX40 agonist ivuxolimab in advanced cancers. Profiled with immunoSEQ multiplex PCR; TCRdb holds only in-frame clones, not every one. The table lists roughly 53,000 clones, 84% of them singletons, with 0.6% to 0.8% in the top ten. Sequencing used CD4+ or CD8+ T cells sorted from blood, obtained in a trial of the OX40 agonist ivuxolimab. All receptors come from an adult with an advanced solid tumor such as melanoma, head and neck, liver or kidney cancer.

This chain connects TRBV5-1 to TRBJ2-5, with TRBD2 as a possible D gene (6 bases). CDR3 length equals 14 residues. Trimming took 2 bases from V and 2 from J, leaving 10 bases between them. CDR1 SGHRS and CDR2 YFSETQ come from the germline V gene. CDR3 residues: CASSFGRGQETQYF. CDR3 in DNA: TGCGCCAGCAGCTTCGGACGGGGGCAAGAGACCCAGTACTTC.

CDR3 bases: TGTGCCAGCAGCGACCCCACCGTACGGGAGGGCACAGATACGCAGTATTTT. Its translation is CASSDPTVREGTDTQYF. The chain has TRBV2 and TRBJ2-3, with 7 positions matching TRBD2. Germline V gene lookup returns CDR1 SNHLY and CDR2 FYNNEI. The J segment lost 1 base and the V segment lost 6 bases, leaving 13 bases of the junction unmatched. This CDR3 has 17 amino acids. Using reference TRBV2 and TRBJ2-3 for the parts outside the CDR3, the full variable domain is EPEVTQTPSHQVTQMGQEVILRCVPISNHLYFYWYRQILGQKVEFLVSFYNNEISEKSEIFDDQFSVERPDGSNFTLKIRSTKLEDSAMYFCASSDPTVREGTDTQYFGPGTRLTVL.

This chain uses TRBV5-1 with TRBJ2-5; no reliable D call. CDR3 length equals 14 residues. Deletions cut 0 bases from V and 6 bases from J, with 12 bases between. CDR1 is SGHRS, CDR2 YFSETQ, per germline. The chain's CDR3 is CASSLAGLWQTQYF. Written as DNA, the CDR3 is TGCGCCAGCAGCTTGGCCGGTCTCTGGCAGACCCAGTACTTC.

V gene TRBV13 combines with J gene TRBJ2-7; the D is unclear. The length of the CDR3 is 11 residues. V was cut by 5 bases and J by 3 bases, with 5 bases left in between. The germline V gene has CDR1 PRHDT and CDR2 FYEKMQ (reference sequence). As DNA, the CDR3 is TGTGCCAGCAGCCAATACTACGAGCAGTACTTC. Translated: CASSQYYEQYF. The whole variable domain, remainder taken from reference TRBV13 and TRBJ2-7, is AAGVIQSPRHLIKEKRETATLKCYPIPRHDTVYWYQQGPGQDPQFLISFYEKMQSDKGSIPDRFSAQQFSDYHSELNMSSLELGDSALYFCASSQYYEQYFGPGTRLTVT.

V usage is TRBV6-1 and J usage is TRBJ2-1; 9 positions match TRBD1. The CDR3 sequence is 14 residues long. Germline V lookup: CDR1 MNHNS, CDR2 SASEGT. J was trimmed by 4 bases and V by 8 bases; bases with no gene match: 6. The CDR3 nucleotides are TGTGCCAGCCAAGCCGGGACAGGGTACAATGAGCAGTTCTTC. Protein: CASQAGTGYNEQFF.

The chain carries TRBV19 and TRBJ2-3; 16 positions agree with TRBD2. V lost 5 bases and J lost 6; bases outside the gene matches: 5. CDR1 is LNHDA, CDR2 SQIVND, per germline (reference sequence). The CDR3 loop spans 16 amino acids. CDR3 loop: CASSSGLAGGLDTQYF. CDR3 in DNA: TGTGCCAGTAGTTCGGGACTAGCGGGGGGGCTGGATACGCAGTATTTT.